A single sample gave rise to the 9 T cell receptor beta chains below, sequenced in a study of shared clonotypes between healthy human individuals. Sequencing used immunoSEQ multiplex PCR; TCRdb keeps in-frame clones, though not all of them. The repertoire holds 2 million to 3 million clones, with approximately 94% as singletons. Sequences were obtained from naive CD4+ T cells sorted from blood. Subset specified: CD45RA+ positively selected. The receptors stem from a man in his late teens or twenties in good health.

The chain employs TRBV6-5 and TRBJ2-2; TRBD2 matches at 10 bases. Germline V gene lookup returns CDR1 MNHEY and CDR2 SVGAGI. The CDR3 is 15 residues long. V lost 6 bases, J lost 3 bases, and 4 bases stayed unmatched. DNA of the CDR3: TGTGCCAGCAGAGCCCTAGCGGGGGACACCGGGGAGCTGTTTTTT. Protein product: CASRALAGDTGELFF.

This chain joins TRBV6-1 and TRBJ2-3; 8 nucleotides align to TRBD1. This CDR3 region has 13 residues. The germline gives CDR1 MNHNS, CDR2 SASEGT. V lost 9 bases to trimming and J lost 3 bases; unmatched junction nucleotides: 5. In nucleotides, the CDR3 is TGTGCCAGTACAGGGGGAAGAACAGATACGCAGTATTTT. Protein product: CASTGGRTDTQYF.

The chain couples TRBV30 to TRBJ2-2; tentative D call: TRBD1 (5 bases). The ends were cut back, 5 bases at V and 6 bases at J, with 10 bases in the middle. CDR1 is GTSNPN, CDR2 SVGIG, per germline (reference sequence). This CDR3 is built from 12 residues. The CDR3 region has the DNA TGTGCCTGGGGACACCTCCCCGGGGAGCTGTTTTTT. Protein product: CAWGHLPGELFF.

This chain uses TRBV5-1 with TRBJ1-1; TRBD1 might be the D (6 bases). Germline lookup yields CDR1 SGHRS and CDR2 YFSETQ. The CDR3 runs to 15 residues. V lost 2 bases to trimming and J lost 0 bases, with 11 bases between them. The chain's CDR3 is CASSLWTEMNTEAFF. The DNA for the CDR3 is TGCGCCAGCAGCTTATGGACAGAAATGAACACTGAAGCTTTCTTT.

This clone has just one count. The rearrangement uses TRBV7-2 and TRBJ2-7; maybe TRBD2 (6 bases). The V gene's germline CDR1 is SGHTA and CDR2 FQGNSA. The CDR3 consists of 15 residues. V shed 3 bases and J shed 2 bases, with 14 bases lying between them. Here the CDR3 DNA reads TGTGCCAGCAGCTTCGGGACTCCGGATACCTACGAGCAGTACTTC. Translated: CASSFGTPDTYEQYF.

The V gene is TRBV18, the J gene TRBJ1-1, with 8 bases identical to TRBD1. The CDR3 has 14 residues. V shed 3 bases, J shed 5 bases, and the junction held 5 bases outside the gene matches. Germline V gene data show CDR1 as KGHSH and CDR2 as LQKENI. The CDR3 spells CASSPGRGQTEAFF. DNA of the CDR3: TGTGCCAGCTCACCTGGCAGGGGGCAAACTGAAGCTTTCTTT.

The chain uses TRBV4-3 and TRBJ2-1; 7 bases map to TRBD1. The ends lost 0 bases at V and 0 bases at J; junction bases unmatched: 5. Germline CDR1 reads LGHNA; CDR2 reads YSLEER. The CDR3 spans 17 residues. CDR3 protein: CASSQDLGTDSYNEQFF. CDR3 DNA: TGCGCCAGCAGCCAAGATCTAGGGACAGACTCCTACAATGAGCAGTTCTTC.

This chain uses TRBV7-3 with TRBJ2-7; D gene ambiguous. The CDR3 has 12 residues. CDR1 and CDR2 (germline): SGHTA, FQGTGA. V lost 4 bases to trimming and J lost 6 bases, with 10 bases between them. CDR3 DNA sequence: TGTGCCAGCAGCTCCTTTCCCCCCGAGCAGTACTTC. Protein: CASSSFPPEQYF.

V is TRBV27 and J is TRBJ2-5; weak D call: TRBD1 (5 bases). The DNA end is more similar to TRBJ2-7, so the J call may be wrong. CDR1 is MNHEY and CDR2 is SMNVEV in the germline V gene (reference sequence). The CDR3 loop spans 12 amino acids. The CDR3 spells CASSLQGYEQYF. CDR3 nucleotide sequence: TGTGCCAGCAGTTTACAGGGTTACGAGCAGTACTTC.